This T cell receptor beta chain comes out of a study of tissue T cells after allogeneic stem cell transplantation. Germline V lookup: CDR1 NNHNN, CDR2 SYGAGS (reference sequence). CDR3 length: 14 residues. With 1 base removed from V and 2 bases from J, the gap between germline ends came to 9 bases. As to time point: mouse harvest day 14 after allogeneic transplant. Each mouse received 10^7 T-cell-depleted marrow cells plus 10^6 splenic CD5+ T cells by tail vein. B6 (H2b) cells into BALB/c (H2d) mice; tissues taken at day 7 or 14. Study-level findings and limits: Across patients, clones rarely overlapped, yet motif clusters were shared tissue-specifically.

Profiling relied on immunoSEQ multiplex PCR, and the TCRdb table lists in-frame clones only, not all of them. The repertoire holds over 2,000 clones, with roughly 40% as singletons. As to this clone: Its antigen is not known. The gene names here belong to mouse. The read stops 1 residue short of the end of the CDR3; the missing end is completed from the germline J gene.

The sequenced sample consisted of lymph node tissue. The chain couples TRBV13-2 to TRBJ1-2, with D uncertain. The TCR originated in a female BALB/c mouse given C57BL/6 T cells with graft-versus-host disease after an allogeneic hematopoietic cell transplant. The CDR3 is CASGDPPGNSDYTF. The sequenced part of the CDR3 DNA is TGTGCCAGCGGTGATCCCCCGGGGAACTCCGACTACACC.